The source of this T cell receptor (beta chain) is a study of response to subunit inactivated influenza vaccine. Notes on the study in general: It was suggested by the authors that few new T cells are recruited by each seasonal influenza vaccination.

This clonotype came up a few times. Its antigen remains unidentified. In TCRdb, the RT-PCR reads were re-called with MiXCR into one record per CDR3 protein. The data show 450,000 to 700,000 distinct CDR3 sequences, around 13% seen once. V was trimmed by 7 bases and J by 4 bases, leaving 7 bases between them. Looked up from germline, CDR1 is SGHTA and CDR2 is FQGTGA. The CDR3 has 12 residues. V usage is TRBV7-3 and J usage is TRBJ2-2; no reliable D call. This material consisted of PBMCs from blood, taken less than 13 days after vaccination. The clonotype was recovered from a man aged 45-60 years who received an inactivated influenza vaccine. The CDR3 sequence is CASNYGTGELFF. DNA for the CDR3: TGTGCCAGCAACTACGGCACCGGGGAGCTGTTTTTT.